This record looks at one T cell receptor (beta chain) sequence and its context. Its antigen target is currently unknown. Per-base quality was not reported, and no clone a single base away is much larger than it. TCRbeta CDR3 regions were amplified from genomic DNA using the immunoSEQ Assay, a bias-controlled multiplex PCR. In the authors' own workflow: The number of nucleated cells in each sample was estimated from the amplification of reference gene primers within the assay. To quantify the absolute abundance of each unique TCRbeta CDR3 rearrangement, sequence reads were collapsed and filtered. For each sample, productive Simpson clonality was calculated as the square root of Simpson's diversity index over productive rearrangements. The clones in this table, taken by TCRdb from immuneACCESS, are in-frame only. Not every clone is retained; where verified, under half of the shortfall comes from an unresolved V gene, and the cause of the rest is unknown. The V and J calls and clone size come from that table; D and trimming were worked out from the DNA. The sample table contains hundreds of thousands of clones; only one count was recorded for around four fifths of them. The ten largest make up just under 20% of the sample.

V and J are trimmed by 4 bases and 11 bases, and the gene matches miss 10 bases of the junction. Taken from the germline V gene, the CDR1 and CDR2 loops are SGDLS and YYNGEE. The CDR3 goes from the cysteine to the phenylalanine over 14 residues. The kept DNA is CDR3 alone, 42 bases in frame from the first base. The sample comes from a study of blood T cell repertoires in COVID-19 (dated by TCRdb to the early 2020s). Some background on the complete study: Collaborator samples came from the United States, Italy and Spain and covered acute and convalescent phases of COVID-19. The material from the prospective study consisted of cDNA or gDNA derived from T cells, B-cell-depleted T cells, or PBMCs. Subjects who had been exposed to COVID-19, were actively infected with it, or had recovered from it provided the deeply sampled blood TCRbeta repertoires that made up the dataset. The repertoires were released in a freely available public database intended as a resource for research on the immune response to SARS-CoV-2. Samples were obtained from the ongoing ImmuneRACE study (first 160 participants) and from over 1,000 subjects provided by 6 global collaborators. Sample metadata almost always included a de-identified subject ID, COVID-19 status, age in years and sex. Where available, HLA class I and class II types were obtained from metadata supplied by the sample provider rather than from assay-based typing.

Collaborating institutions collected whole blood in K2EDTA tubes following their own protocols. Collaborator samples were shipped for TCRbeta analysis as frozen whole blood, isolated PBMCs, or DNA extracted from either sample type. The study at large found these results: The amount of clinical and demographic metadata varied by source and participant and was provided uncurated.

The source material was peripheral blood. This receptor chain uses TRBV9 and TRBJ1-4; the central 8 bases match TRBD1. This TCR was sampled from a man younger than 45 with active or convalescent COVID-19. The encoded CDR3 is CASSPRTGWGKLFF. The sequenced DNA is TGTGCCAGCAGCCCGCGGACAGGGTGGGGGAAACTGTTTTTT.